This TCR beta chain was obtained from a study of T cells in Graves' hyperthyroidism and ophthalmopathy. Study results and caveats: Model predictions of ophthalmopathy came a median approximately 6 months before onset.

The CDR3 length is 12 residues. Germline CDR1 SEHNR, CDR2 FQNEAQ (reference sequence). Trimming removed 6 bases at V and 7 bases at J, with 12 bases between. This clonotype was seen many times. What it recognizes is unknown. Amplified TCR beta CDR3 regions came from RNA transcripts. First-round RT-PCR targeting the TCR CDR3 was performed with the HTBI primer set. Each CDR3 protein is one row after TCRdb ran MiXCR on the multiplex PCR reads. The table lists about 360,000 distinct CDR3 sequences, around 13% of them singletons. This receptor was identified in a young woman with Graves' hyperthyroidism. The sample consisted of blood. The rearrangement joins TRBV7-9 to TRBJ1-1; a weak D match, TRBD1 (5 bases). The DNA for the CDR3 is TGTGCCAGCAGACCAGGGAGGGGTGAAGCTTTCTTT. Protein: CASRPGRGEAFF.